This T cell receptor (beta chain) is drawn from a study of blood T cell repertoires in COVID-19. Study-wide context: From T cells, B-cell-depleted T cells, or PBMCs came the material, which was cDNA or gDNA.

This CDR3 is 17 amino acids long. Trimming cost V 1 base and J 0 bases; bases outside gene matches: 7. Germline CDR1 and CDR2: SGHRS and YFSETQ. Per the authors' pipeline: Cell counts per sample came from amplifying reference gene primers. The protocol was immunoSEQ multiplex PCR, while the TCRdb copy is restricted to in-frame clones and leaves out a portion. The DNA gave D and trimming, while V, J and clone size come from that table. Among over 70,000 clones, around nine tenths were seen once, and the ten largest hold roughly a sixth. The rearrangement uses TRBV5-1 and TRBJ2-1; 7 bases are shared with TRBD2. The sample was peripheral blood. The TCR sequence derives from a human donor in a cohort sampled during active COVID-19. Here the CDR3 DNA reads TGCGCCAGCAGCTTGACCCACGGGGGGACCTCCTACAATGAGCAGTTCTTC. Its protein product is CASSLTHGGTSYNEQFF. Using reference TRBV5-1 and TRBJ2-1 for the parts outside the CDR3, the full variable domain is KAGVTQTPRYLIKTRGQQVTLSCSPISGHRSVSWYQQTPGQGLQFLFEYFSETQRNKGNFPGRFSGRQFSNSRSEMNVSTLELGDSALYLCASSLTHGGTSYNEQFFGPGTRLTVL.